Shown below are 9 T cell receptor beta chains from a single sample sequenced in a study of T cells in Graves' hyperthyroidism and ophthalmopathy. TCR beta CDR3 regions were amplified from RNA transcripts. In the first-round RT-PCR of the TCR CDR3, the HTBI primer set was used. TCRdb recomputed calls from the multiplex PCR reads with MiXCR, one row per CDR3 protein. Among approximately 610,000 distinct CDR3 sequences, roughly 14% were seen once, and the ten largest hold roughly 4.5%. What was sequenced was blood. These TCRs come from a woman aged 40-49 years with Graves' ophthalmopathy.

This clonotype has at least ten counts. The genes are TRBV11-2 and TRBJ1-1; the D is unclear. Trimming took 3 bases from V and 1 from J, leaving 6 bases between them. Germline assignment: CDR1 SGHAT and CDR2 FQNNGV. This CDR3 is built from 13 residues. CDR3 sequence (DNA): TGTGCCAGCAGCTTCGAACCGAACACTGAAGCTTTCTTT. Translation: CASSFEPNTEAFF.

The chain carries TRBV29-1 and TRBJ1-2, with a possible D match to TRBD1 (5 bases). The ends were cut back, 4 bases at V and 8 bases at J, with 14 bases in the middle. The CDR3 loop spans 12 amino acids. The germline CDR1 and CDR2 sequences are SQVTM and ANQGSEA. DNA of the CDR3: TGCAGCGTTGGGGGCCTGGGGAGAGGCTACACCTTC. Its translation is CSVGGLGRGYTF. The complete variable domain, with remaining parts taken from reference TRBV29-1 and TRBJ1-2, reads SAVISQKPSRDICQRGTSLTIQCQVDSQVTMMFWYRQQPGQSLTLIATANQGSEATYESGFVIDKFPISRPNLTFSTLTVSNMSPEDSSIYLCSVGGLGRGYTFGSGTRLTVV.

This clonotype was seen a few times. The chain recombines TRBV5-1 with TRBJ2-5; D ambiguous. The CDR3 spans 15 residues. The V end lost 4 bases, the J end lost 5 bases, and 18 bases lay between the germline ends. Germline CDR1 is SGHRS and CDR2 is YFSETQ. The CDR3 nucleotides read TGCGCCAGCAGCCTGTCTTCATGGGGAAGGGAGACCCAGTACTTC. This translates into CASSLSSWGRETQYF.

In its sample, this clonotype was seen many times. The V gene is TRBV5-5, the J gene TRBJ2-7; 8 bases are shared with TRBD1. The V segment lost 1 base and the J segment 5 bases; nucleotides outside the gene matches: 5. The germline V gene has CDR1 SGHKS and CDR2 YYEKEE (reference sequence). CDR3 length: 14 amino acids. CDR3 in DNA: TGTGCCAGCAGCTTGCAGGGGGCAGCGGACGAGCAGTACTTC. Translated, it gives CASSLQGAADEQYF.

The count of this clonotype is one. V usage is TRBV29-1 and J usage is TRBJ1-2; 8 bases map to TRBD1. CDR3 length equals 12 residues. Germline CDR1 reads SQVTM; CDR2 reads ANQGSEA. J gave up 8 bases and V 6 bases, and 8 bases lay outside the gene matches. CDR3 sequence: CSVDLTGDGYTF. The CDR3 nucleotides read TGCAGCGTAGATTTGACAGGGGACGGCTACACCTTC.

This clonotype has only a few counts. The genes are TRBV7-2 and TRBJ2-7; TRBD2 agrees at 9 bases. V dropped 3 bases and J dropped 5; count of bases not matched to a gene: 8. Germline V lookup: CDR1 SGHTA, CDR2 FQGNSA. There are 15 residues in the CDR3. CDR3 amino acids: CASSLAAGGVHEQYF. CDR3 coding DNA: TGTGCCAGCAGCTTGGCAGCGGGAGGTGTCCACGAGCAGTACTTC.

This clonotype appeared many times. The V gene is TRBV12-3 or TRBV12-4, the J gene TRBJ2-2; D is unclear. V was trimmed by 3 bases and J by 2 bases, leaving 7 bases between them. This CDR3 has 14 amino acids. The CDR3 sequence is CASSLNRNTGELFF. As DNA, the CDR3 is TGTGCCAGCAGTTTGAACAGAAACACCGGGGAGCTGTTTTTT.

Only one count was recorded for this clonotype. The CDR3 is CASGFSQGARLGYTF. The CDR3 nucleotides are TGTGCCAGCGGTTTCTCCCAGGGGGCGCGGCTTGGCTACACCTTC. This sequence joins TRBV6-2 or TRBV6-3 and TRBJ1-2, with TRBD1 identical over 8 bases. This CDR3 region has 15 residues. With 8 bases clipped from V and 7 bases from J, the junction kept 15 bases outside the gene matches. The germline CDR1 and CDR2 sequences are MNHEY and SVGEGT.

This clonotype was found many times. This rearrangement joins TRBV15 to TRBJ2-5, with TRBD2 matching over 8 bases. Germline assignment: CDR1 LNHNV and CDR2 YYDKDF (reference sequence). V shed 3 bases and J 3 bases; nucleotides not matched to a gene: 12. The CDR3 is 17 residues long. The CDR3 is CATSRIGAGEAEETQYF. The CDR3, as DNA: TGTGCCACCAGCAGGATAGGAGCGGGAGAGGCAGAAGAGACCCAGTACTTC.